This T cell receptor beta chain is from a study of vaccination and CD4 T cells after COVID-19. Germline CDR1 and CDR2: SGHTA and FQGNSA. Trimming stripped 2 bases from V and 7 bases from J, with 7 bases between. The CDR3 contains 12 residues. Researchers used the Oncomine TCR Beta short-read assay to sequence DNA from cultured CD4+ T cells. TCRdb re-derived calls from the PCR reads in MiXCR, one entry per CDR3 protein. The table shows thousands of distinct CDR3 sequences, with around 80% occurring only once. Stated treatment: roughly nine-day PBMC culture with coronavirus spike peptide pools or control peptides (ViraFEST assay). Once peptide pools had expanded antigen-specific T cells, ViraFEST sequenced TCRs. About 1.9 million PBMCs went into each well for culture with approximately 9.4 IU/ml IL-2 and 7.5 to 10 ug/ml peptide pools. A few counts support this clonotype. What it binds is unknown.

The receptor was isolated from a human donor who had recovered from COVID-19. This sequence joins TRBV7-2 and TRBJ2-3, with D hard to call. Sequenced sample: CD4+ T cells from blood, cultured in vitro. CDR3 nucleotides: TGTGCCAGCAGCTTAATTCACAATACGCAGTATTTT. It codes for CASSLIHNTQYF.